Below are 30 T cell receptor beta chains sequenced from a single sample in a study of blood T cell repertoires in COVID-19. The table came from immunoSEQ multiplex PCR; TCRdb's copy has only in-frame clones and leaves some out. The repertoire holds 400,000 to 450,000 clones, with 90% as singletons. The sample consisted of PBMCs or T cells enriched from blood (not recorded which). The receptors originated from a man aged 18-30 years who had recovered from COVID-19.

CDR3 sequence: CASSGTVNEKLFF. CDR3 coding DNA: TGTGCCAGCTCCGGGACAGTTAATGAAAAACTGTTTTTT. The chain employs TRBV25-1 and TRBJ1-4; 7 bases are a match to TRBD1. Germline CDR1 MGHDK, CDR2 SYGVNS. The CDR3 sequence is 13 residues long. Germline trimming cut 8 bases from V and 4 bases from J; bases unmatched to any gene: 4.

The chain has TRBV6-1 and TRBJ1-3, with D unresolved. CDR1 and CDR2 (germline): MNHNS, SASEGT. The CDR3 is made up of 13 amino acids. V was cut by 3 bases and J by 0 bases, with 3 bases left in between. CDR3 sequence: CASSESSGNTIYF. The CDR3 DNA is TGTGCCAGCAGTGAGAGCTCTGGAAACACCATATATTTT.

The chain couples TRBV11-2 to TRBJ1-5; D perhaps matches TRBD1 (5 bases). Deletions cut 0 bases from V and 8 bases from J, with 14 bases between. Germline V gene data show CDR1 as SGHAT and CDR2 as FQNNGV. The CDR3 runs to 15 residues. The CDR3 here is CASSLDWGEPKPQHF. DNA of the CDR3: TGTGCCAGCAGCTTAGATTGGGGGGAACCGAAGCCCCAGCATTTT.

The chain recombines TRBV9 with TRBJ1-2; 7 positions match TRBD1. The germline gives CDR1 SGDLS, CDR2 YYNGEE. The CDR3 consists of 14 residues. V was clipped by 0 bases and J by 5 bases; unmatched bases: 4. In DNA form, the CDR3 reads TGTGCCAGCAGCGTAGAAGGGACAGCGTATGGCTACACCTTC. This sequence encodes CASSVEGTAYGYTF.

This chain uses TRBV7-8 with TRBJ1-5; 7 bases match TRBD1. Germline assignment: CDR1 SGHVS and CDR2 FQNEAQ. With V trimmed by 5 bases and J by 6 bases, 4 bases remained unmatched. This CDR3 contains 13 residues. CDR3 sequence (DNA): TGTGCCAGCAGCCGGGGACAGCCTCAGCCCCAGCATTTT. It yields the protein CASSRGQPQPQHF.

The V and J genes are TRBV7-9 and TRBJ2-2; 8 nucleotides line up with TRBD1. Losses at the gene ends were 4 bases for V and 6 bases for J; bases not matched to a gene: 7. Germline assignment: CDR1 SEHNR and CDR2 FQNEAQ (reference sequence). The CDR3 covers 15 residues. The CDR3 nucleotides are TGTGCCAGCAGCTGGGGGACAGGTTACGCCGGGGAGCTGTTTTTT. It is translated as CASSWGTGYAGELFF.

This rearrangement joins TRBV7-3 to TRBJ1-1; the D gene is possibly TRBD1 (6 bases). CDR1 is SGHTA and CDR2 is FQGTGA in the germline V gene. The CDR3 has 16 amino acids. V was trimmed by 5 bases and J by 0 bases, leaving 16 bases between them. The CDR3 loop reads CASSPNRVGMNTEAFF. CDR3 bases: TGTGCCAGCAGCCCAAACAGGGTGGGAATGAACACTGAAGCTTTCTTT.

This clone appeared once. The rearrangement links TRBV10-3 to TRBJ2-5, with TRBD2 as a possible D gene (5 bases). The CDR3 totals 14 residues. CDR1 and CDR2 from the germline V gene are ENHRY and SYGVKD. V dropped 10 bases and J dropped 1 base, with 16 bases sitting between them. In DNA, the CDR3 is TGTGCCACCGCAAAGTGGGCGGGCCAAGAGACCCAGTACTTC. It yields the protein CATAKWAGQETQYF.

The CDR3 here is CASRQGVSSDQPQHF. DNA for the CDR3: TGTGCCAGCAGACAGGGTGTCAGCAGCGATCAGCCCCAGCATTTT. This chain joins TRBV27 and TRBJ1-5; TRBD1 is a possible D gene (6 bases). The CDR3 has 15 residues. CDR1 MNHEY and CDR2 SMNVEV come from the germline V gene (reference sequence). The V and J ends lost 6 bases and 5 bases respectively, with 17 bases between them.

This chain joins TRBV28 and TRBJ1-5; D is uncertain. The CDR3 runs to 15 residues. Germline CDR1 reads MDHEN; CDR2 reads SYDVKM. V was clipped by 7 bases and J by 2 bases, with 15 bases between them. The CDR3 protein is CASTPSRQGNQPQHF. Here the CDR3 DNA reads TGTGCCAGCACGCCCTCCCGGCAGGGCAATCAGCCCCAGCATTTT.

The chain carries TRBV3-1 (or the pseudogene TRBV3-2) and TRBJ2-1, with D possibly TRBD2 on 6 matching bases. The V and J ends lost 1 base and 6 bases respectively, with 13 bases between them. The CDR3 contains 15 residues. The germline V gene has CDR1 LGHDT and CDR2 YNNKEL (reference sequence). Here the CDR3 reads CASSQVTGESNEQFF. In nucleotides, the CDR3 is TGTGCCAGCAGCCAAGTGACGGGAGAAAGCAATGAGCAGTTCTTC.

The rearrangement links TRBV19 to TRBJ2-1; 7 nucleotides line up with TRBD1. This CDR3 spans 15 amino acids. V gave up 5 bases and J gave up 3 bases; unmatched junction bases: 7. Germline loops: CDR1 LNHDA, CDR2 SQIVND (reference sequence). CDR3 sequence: CASSGYGDSYNEQFF. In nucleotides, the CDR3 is TGTGCCAGTAGTGGTTACGGGGACAGCTACAATGAGCAGTTCTTC.

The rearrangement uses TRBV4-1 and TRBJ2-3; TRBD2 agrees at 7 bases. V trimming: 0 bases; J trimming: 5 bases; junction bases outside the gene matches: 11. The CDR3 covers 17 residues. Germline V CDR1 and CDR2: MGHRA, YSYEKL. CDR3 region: CASSQDGSGHGKDTQYF. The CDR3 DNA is TGCGCCAGCAGCCAAGATGGTAGCGGGCATGGGAAAGATACGCAGTATTTT.

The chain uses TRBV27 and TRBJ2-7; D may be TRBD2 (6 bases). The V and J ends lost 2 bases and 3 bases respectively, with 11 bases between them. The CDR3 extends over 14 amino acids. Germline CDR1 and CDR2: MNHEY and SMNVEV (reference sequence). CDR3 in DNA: TGTGCCAGCAGTTTACGGGGGAGTTACTACGAGCAGTACTTC. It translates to CASSLRGSYYEQYF.

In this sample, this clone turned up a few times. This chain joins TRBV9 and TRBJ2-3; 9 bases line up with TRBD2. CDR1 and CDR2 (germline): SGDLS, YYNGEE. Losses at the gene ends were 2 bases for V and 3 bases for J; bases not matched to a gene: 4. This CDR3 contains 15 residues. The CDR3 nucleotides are TGTGCCAGCAGCGTGAGCGGGAGGCTTACAGATACGCAGTATTTT. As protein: CASSVSGRLTDTQYF.

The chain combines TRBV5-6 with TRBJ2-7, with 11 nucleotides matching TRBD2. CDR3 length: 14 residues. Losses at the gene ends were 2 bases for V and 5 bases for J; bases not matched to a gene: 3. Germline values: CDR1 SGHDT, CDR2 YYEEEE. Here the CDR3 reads CASSFGLAGNEQYF. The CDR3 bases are TGTGCCAGCAGCTTCGGACTAGCGGGCAACGAGCAGTACTTC.

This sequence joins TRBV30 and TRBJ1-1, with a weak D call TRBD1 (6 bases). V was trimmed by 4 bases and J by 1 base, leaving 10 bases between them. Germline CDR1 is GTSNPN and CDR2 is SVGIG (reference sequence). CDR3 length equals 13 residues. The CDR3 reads CAWMAGANTEAFF. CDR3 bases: TGTGCCTGGATGGCAGGGGCGAACACTGAAGCTTTCTTT.

The CDR3 loop is CASSLFRGGLTDTQYF. The CDR3 nucleotides are TGTGCCAGCAGCTTATTTCGGGGGGGCCTGACAGATACGCAGTATTTT. The rearrangement links TRBV11-1 to TRBJ2-3; 8 bases match TRBD2. The CDR3 runs 16 residues. Per the germline V gene, CDR1 is SGHAT and CDR2 is FQDESV (reference sequence). V lost 2 bases, J lost 3 bases, and 7 bases stayed unmatched.

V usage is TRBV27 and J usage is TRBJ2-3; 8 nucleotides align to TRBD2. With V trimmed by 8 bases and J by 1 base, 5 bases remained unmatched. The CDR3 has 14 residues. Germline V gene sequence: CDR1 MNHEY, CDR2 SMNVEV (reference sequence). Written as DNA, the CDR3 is TGTGCCAGCGCCCGGGGGGGACGCACAGATACGCAGTATTTT. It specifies CASARGGRTDTQYF.

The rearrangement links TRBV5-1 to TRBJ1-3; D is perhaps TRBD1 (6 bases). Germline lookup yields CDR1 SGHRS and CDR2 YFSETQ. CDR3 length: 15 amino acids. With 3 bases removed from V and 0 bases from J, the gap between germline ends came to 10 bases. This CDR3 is CASSSGQNSGNTIYF. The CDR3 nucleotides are TGCGCCAGCAGCTCCGGACAGAACTCTGGAAACACCATATATTTT.

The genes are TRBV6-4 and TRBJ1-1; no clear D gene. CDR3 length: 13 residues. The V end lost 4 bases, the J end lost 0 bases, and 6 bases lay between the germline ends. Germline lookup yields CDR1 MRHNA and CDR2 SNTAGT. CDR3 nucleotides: TGTGCCAGCAGTGTTGACATGAACACTGAAGCTTTCTTT. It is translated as CASSVDMNTEAFF.

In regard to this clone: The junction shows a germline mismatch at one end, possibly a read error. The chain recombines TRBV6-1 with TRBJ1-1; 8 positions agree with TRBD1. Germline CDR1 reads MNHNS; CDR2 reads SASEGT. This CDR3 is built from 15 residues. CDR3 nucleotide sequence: TGTGCCAGCAGAGAAGACAGGGGAGGTAACACTGAAGCTTTCTTT. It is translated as CASREDRGGNTEAFF.

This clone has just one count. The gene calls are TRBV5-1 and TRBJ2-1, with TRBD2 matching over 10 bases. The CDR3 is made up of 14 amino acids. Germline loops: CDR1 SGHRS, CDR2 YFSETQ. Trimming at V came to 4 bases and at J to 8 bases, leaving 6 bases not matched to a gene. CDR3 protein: CASSPGLASDEQFF. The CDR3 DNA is TGCGCCAGCAGCCCGGGACTAGCGTCTGATGAGCAGTTCTTC.

This CDR3 is CASSPGTANTNTEAFF. The DNA of the CDR3 is TGTGCCAGCTCACCTGGAACAGCCAATACTAACACTGAAGCTTTCTTT. The chain recombines TRBV18 with TRBJ1-1; unclear D gene. V was shortened by 3 bases and J by 2 bases, with 16 bases between the two germline ends. This CDR3 is 16 amino acids long. Germline CDR1 and CDR2: KGHSH and LQKENI.

In nucleotides, the CDR3 is TGTGCCAGTAGTAACAAAGTCGAGCAGTACTTC. Translating gives CASSNKVEQYF. The rearrangement joins TRBV19 to TRBJ2-7; D remains unclear. CDR1 LNHDA and CDR2 SQIVND come from the germline V gene (reference sequence). Trimming cost V 4 bases and J 6 bases, with 7 bases left between them. The CDR3 loop spans 11 amino acids. Based on the CDR3 plus reference TRBV19 and TRBJ2-7, the full variable domain is DGGITQSPKYLFRKEGQNVTLSCEQNLNHDAMYWYRQDPGQGLRLIYYSQIVNDFQKGDIAEGYSVSREKKESFPLTVTSAQKNPTAFYLCASSNKVEQYFGPGTRLTVT.

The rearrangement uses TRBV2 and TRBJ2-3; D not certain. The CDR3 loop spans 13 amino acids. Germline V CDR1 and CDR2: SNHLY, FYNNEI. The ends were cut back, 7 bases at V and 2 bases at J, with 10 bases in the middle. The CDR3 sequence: CASMNRPTDTQYF. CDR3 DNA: TGTGCCAGCATGAACAGACCCACAGATACGCAGTATTTT.

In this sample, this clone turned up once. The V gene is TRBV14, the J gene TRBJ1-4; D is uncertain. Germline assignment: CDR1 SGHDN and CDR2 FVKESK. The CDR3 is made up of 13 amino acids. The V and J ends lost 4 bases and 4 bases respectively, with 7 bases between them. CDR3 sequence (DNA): TGTGCCAGCAGCCCTAGAATTAATGAAAAACTGTTTTTT. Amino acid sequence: CASSPRINEKLFF.

The CDR3 DNA reads as TGTGCCAGCAGCAGGGGACCCGGGGAGCCCCAGCATTTT. Translating it yields CASSRGPGEPQHF. The chain couples TRBV6-5 to TRBJ1-5, with a tentative D call TRBD1 (6 bases). The germline V gene has CDR1 MNHEY and CDR2 SVGAGI. The V end lost 6 bases, the J end lost 8 bases, and 14 bases lay between the germline ends. The CDR3 length is 13 residues.

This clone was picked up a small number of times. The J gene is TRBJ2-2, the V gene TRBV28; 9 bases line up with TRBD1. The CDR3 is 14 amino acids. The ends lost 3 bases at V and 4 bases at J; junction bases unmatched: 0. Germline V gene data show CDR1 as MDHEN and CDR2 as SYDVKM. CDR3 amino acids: CASSLTGGTGELFF. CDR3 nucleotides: TGTGCCAGCAGTTTGACAGGGGGCACCGGGGAGCTGTTTTTT.

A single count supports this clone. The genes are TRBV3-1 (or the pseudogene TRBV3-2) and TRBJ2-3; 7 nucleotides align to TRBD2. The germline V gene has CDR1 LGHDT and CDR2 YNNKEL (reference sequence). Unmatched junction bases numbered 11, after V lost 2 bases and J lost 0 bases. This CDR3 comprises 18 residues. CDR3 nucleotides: TGTGCCAGCAGCCAACAACGGCGGGAGTTTCTAAGCACAGATACGCAGTATTTT. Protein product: CASSQQRREFLSTDTQYF.